Below are 10 T cell receptor beta chains sequenced from a single sample in a study of OX40 agonist ivuxolimab in advanced cancers. Using immunoSEQ multiplex PCR, the repertoire was profiled, and TCRdb retains in-frame clones only, with some absent. The repertoire has 85,000 to 130,000 clones, about nine tenths of them found once; the top ten carry roughly 0.3%. The material sequenced was CD4+ or CD8+ T cells sorted from blood, taken in a trial of the OX40 agonist ivuxolimab. The receptors stem from an adult with an advanced solid tumor such as melanoma, head and neck, liver or kidney cancer.

This chain connects TRBV5-1 to TRBJ2-5, with 10 bases fitting TRBD1. This CDR3 has 13 residues. V lost 4 bases and J lost 5; bases outside the gene matches: 2. Germline loops: CDR1 SGHRS, CDR2 YFSETQ. In DNA form, the CDR3 reads TGCGCCAGCAGCCCGGGACAGGGGGAGACCCAGTACTTC. This encodes CASSPGQGETQYF.

This clone occurred once. The chain joins TRBV25-1 to TRBJ2-7, with D possibly TRBD1 on 7 matching bases. The CDR3 spans 14 residues. CDR1 and CDR2 (germline): MGHDK, SYGVNS. The V and J ends lost 6 bases and 0 bases respectively, with 12 bases between them. The CDR3 sequence is CASRSQGGSYEQYF. As DNA, the CDR3 is TGTGCCAGCAGATCTCAGGGGGGCTCCTACGAGCAGTACTTC.

The genes are TRBV7-2 and TRBJ2-5; either TRBD1 or TRBD2 may fit D (5 bases each). V shed 5 bases and J shed 1 base, with 11 bases lying between them. This CDR3 contains 14 residues. Germline V gene data show CDR1 as SGHTA and CDR2 as FQGNSA. The chain's CDR3 is CASSGLGAQETQYF. The CDR3 DNA follows: TGTGCCAGCAGCGGACTCGGGGCCCAAGAGACCCAGTACTTC.

The genes are TRBV5-1 and TRBJ2-7, with no clear D. This CDR3 is built from 14 residues. Germline V CDR1 and CDR2: SGHRS, YFSETQ. Deletions cut 3 bases from V and 3 bases from J, with 13 bases between. The CDR3 DNA reads TGCGCCAGCAGCTCCTCCCATGGCGGCTACGAGCAGTACTTC. It translates to CASSSSHGGYEQYF.

The chain links TRBV7-2 to TRBJ1-5; D might be TRBD1 (6 bases). The CDR3 sequence is 15 residues long. Germline CDR1 and CDR2: SGHTA and FQGNSA. V lost 6 bases to trimming and J lost 5 bases, with 17 bases between them. CDR3 nucleotides: TGTGCCAGCAGTCGTAAGACAGGTGGTTATCAGCCCCAGCATTTT. This sequence encodes CASSRKTGGYQPQHF.

CDR3 sequence (DNA): TGCGCCAGCAGCCCACTAGCGGGGAAGGATACGCAGTATTTT. Translating it yields CASSPLAGKDTQYF. The rearrangement links TRBV5-1 to TRBJ2-3; 10 bases fit TRBD2. CDR3 length: 14 amino acids. The J segment lost 6 bases and the V segment lost 4 bases, leaving 5 bases of the junction unmatched. CDR1 and CDR2 from the germline V gene are SGHRS and YFSETQ.

V and J are TRBV11-3 and TRBJ2-3; 13 nucleotides line up with TRBD2. CDR3 size: 17 residues. The trim removed 1 base at V and 1 base at J, leaving 2 bases unmatched. CDR1 is SGHNT, CDR2 YENEEA, per germline. The CDR3 DNA follows: TGTGCCAGCAGCTTAGGGACTAGCGGGAGTCGCACAGATACGCAGTATTTT. Amino acids: CASSLGTSGSRTDTQYF.

CDR3 protein: CASSRRKGLRGRGEETQYF. CDR3 coding DNA: TGTGCCAGTAGTAGGCGAAAGGGACTCCGGGGCAGGGGGGAAGAGACCCAGTACTTC. V and J are TRBV19 and TRBJ2-5, with a tentative D call TRBD1 (7 bases). Germline V gene data show CDR1 as LNHDA and CDR2 as SQIVND (reference sequence). V was trimmed by 4 bases and J by 3 bases, leaving 27 bases between them. The CDR3 contains 19 residues.

Note on this clone: Relative to the germline gene, one junction end is altered; a read error may explain this. The chain recombines TRBV5-4 with TRBJ2-1; D unresolved. Germline CDR1 is SGHNT and CDR2 is YYREEE (reference sequence). CDR3 size: 14 residues. CDR3 coding DNA: TGTGCCAGCAGTTTGGAGTGGAATCGCGGTGAGCAGTTCTTC. Amino acids: CASSLEWNRGEQFF.

The chain is built from TRBV4-3 and TRBJ2-4; D ambiguous. V was cut by 0 bases and J by 7 bases, with 7 bases left in between. CDR1 LGHNA and CDR2 YSLEER come from the germline V gene. This CDR3 is 13 amino acids long. CDR3 bases: TGCGCCAGCAGCCAAGATCGTCAGAACATTCAGTACTTC. Residues: CASSQDRQNIQYF.